A single sample is the source of the 26 T cell receptor beta chains below, sequenced in a study of blood T cells in healthy people across ages. Primed by a sample-barcoded 5' primer and a J-beta primer mix, a second PCR proceeded for roughly 6 to 12 cycles. TCRdb analysed the 5' RACE reads with MiXCR anew, one entry per CDR3 protein. The table shows 600,000 to 1,000,000 distinct CDR3 sequences, with more than 20% occurring only once. The same data also contributed to another study, on T cells of mothers and their children.

Sample: blood. All receptors come from a boy aged 5-17 years in good health.

This clonotype has at least ten counts. The rearrangement joins TRBV29-1 to TRBJ1-4; perhaps TRBD1 as D (5 bases). V lost 3 bases and J lost 8, with 16 bases in between. Germline loops: CDR1 SQVTM, CDR2 ANQGSEA. This CDR3 has 14 amino acids. CDR3 bases: TGCAGCGTTGAGTTCCCGGGGGGTCGCGAAAAACTGTTTTTT. This gives the protein CSVEFPGGREKLFF.

The V call is TRBV28, the J call TRBJ2-6; D might be TRBD1 (6 bases). The CDR3 length is 20 residues. With 3 bases removed from V and 0 bases from J, the gap between germline ends came to 21 bases. Germline-derived CDR1 and CDR2 are MDHEN and SYDVKM. Written as DNA, the CDR3 is TGTGCCAGCAGTTTTTTTGACGCCGGGACACCTAGCTCTGGGGCCAACGTCCTGACTTTC. Encoded protein: CASSFFDAGTPSSGANVLTF.

This clonotype has only a few counts. V and J are TRBV7-8 and TRBJ1-5; TRBD1 matches 10 bases. V shed 7 bases and J 7 bases; nucleotides not matched to a gene: 10. Germline CDR1 is SGHVS and CDR2 is FQNEAQ. This CDR3 is 15 amino acids long. CDR3 nucleotides: TGTGCCAGCACCCCACTGACAGGGGGCGGACAGCCCCAGCATTTT. It specifies CASTPLTGGGQPQHF.

The rearrangement joins TRBV25-1 to TRBJ2-5; D remains unclear. The CDR3 has 11 residues. Trimming pared 2 bases from V and 10 bases from J, leaving 8 bases between. CDR1 MGHDK and CDR2 SYGVNS come from the germline V gene. The CDR3 spells CASSEPPGQYF. CDR3 nucleotide sequence: TGTGCCAGCAGTGAACCGCCCGGCCAGTACTTC.

This chain joins TRBV7-9 and TRBJ2-5, with 12 bases aligning to TRBD2. The DNA end favors TRBJ2-7, so the J call may be wrong. Germline CDR1 SEHNR, CDR2 FQNEAQ (reference sequence). CDR3 size: 15 residues. CDR3 residues: CASSPRLAGDHEQYF. In DNA, the CDR3 is TGTGCCAGCAGCCCCCGACTAGCGGGAGATCACGAGCAGTACTTC.

There are a few counts of this clonotype. The CDR3 DNA reads TGTGCCAGCAGCTTAGGTGGGGGGTCCTGGACCCAGTACTTC. As protein: CASSLGGGSWTQYF. This sequence joins TRBV7-2 and TRBJ2-5; maybe TRBD2 (6 bases). Between the trimmed V and J ends, which lost 1 base and 7 bases, there was a span of 13 bases. Germline CDR1 reads SGHTA; CDR2 reads FQGNSA. The CDR3 is made up of 14 amino acids.

In its sample, this clonotype was seen a few times. The chain links TRBV5-1 to TRBJ2-1, with 7 bases matching TRBD2. Germline CDR1 reads SGHRS; CDR2 reads YFSETQ. The CDR3 consists of 14 residues. V was pared by 2 bases and J by 6 bases, with 5 bases of the junction left unmatched. The CDR3 protein is CASSFREVFNEQFF. The DNA of the CDR3 is TGCGCCAGCAGCTTTCGGGAGGTTTTCAATGAGCAGTTCTTC.

This chain joins TRBV20-1 and TRBJ2-7; the D call may be TRBD1 or TRBD2 (5 bases each). The CDR3 runs 14 residues. V was shortened by 3 bases and J by 2 bases, with 14 bases between the two germline ends. Germline CDR1 DFQATT, CDR2 SNEGSKA (reference sequence). CDR3 sequence: CSARVGDLPYEQYF. CDR3 sequence (DNA): TGCAGTGCTAGGGTCGGGGACCTACCCTACGAGCAGTACTTC.

This clonotype was picked up a small number of times. V is TRBV7-9 and J is TRBJ2-4, with a possible D match to TRBD1 (6 bases). V dropped 5 bases and J dropped 8 bases, with 16 bases sitting between them. Per germline, CDR1 SEHNR and CDR2 FQNEAQ (reference sequence). The CDR3 loop spans 14 amino acids. For the CDR3, the DNA is TGTGCCAGCAGCAGTAGGGGGACCCCGGACATTCAGTACTTC. The encoded protein is CASSSRGTPDIQYF.

The V and J genes are TRBV10-3 and TRBJ2-7; TRBD2 might be the D (6 bases). This CDR3 spans 13 amino acids. The germline V and J ends were trimmed by 6 bases and 7 bases, with 16 bases remaining between them. Germline loops: CDR1 ENHRY, CDR2 SYGVKD. CDR3 DNA sequence: TGTGCCATCAGCGGCTCTAGCGTCTATGAGCAGTACTTC. Protein product: CAISGSSVYEQYF.

This clonotype was detected only a few times. The chain couples TRBV4-3 to TRBJ2-7; no clear D gene. This CDR3 spans 13 amino acids. Trimming left V 2 bases short and J 3 bases short, with 8 bases between. From germline, CDR1 is LGHNA and CDR2 YSLEER. The DNA of the CDR3 is TGCGCCAGCAGCCAAAACAGAGGCTACGAGCAGTACTTC. It encodes CASSQNRGYEQYF.

The V gene is TRBV20-1, the J gene TRBJ2-1; 10 bases line up with TRBD2. The CDR3 has 14 amino acids. Germline loops: CDR1 DFQATT, CDR2 SNEGSKA (reference sequence). J was trimmed by 1 base and V by 7 bases; bases with no gene match: 4. The chain's CDR3 is CSGLSGRSYNEQFF. The CDR3 nucleotides read TGCAGTGGCCTTAGCGGGAGGTCCTACAATGAGCAGTTCTTC.

This clonotype was detected only a few times. V usage is TRBV28 and J usage is TRBJ2-3; TRBD2 might be the D (6 bases). Trimming left V 6 bases short and J 0 bases short, with 16 bases between. This CDR3 comprises 16 residues. The germline CDR1 and CDR2 sequences are MDHEN and SYDVKM. CDR3 DNA: TGTGCCAGCAGGGGTCGGCTTGGAGGGAGCACAGATACGCAGTATTTT. Residues: CASRGRLGGSTDTQYF.

This clonotype was recorded a few times. The chain couples TRBV4-3 to TRBJ2-7, with D perhaps TRBD2 (5 bases). This CDR3 is 15 amino acids long. The V gene's germline CDR1 is LGHNA and CDR2 YSLEER. V was cut by 0 bases and J by 0 bases, with 9 bases left in between. In nucleotides, the CDR3 is TGCGCCAGCAGCCAAGATGACGGGAACTCCTACGAGCAGTACTTC. Its translation is CASSQDDGNSYEQYF.

V and J are TRBV20-1 and TRBJ2-4; D possibly corresponds to TRBD1 (6 bases). Germline CDR1 is DFQATT and CDR2 is SNEGSKA (reference sequence). This CDR3 has 14 residues. In nucleotides, the CDR3 is TGCAGCTATATCCTGGACAGTGGCAAAAACATTCAGTACTTC. It encodes CSYILDSGKNIQYF.

The rearrangement joins TRBV5-1 to TRBJ1-2, with no clear D. Trimming removed 0 bases at V and 7 bases at J, with 19 bases between. Germline V gene lookup returns CDR1 SGHRS and CDR2 YFSETQ. This CDR3 contains 16 residues. CDR3 bases: TGCGCCAGCAGCTTGGGCCCGATGGCAGTCGGCGGTGGCTACACCTTC. Its protein product is CASSLGPMAVGGGYTF.

A word on this clonotype: Lacking the conserved final phenylalanine or tryptophan, this CDR3 likely reflects a read error. V usage is TRBV5-1 and J usage is TRBJ2-7, with 7 positions matching TRBD1. Germline V gene data show CDR1 as SGHRS and CDR2 as YFSETQ. V trimming: 0 bases; J trimming: 2 bases; junction bases outside the gene matches: 14. The CDR3 consists of 18 residues. Here the CDR3 DNA reads TGCGCCAGCAGCTTGGAGCCTGATACCGGGACAGTTACCTACGAGCAGTACCTC. Translating it yields CASSLEPDTGTVTYEQYL.

In its sample, this clonotype was seen once. The J gene is TRBJ2-2, the V gene TRBV3-1, with D tentatively TRBD2 (5 bases). V dropped 1 base and J dropped 6 bases, with 6 bases sitting between them. Germline-derived CDR1 and CDR2 are LGHDT and YNNKEL (reference sequence). There are 13 residues in the CDR3. The chain's CDR3 is CASSQGLSGELFF. The CDR3 nucleotides read TGTGCCAGCAGCCAAGGACTATCCGGGGAGCTGTTTTTT. Full variable domain (outside the CDR3, taken from reference TRBV3-1 and TRBJ2-2): DTAVSQTPKYLVTQMGNDKSIKCEQNLGHDTMYWYKQDSKKFLKIMFSYNNKELIINETVPNRFSPKSPDKAHLNLHINSLELGDSAVYFCASSQGLSGELFFGEGSRLTVL.

The rearrangement uses TRBV4-3 and TRBJ1-3; D ambiguous. Trimming shortened V by 3 bases and J by 2 bases, and 8 bases separated the two germline ends. CDR3 length: 14 amino acids. Germline lookup yields CDR1 LGHNA and CDR2 YSLEER. The CDR3 bases are TGCGCCAGCAGCCACAGAGGCCCTGGAAACACCATATATTTT. Its protein product is CASSHRGPGNTIYF.

This clonotype has just a few counts. The genes are TRBV5-1 and TRBJ2-5, with a weak D call TRBD1 (5 bases). Trimming took 4 bases from V and 2 from J, leaving 15 bases between them. The CDR3 extends over 15 amino acids. Germline V CDR1 and CDR2: SGHRS, YFSETQ. The CDR3 DNA follows: TGCGCCAGCAGCATCAATCCAGGGAATCAAGAGACCCAGTACTTC. Protein sequence: CASSINPGNQETQYF.

This clonotype was found a few times. The chain is built from TRBV24-1 and TRBJ1-1; TRBD1 agrees at 9 bases. This CDR3 is built from 15 residues. With 3 bases clipped from V and 1 base from J, the junction kept 2 bases outside the gene matches. The V gene's germline CDR1 is KGHDR and CDR2 SFDVKD. The CDR3 DNA reads TGTGCCACCAGTGATGCGGGACAGGGGAACACTGAAGCTTTCTTT. Protein sequence: CATSDAGQGNTEAFF.

This clonotype was detected only a few times. The chain has TRBV28 and TRBJ2-1, with 7 bases lining up with TRBD2. The J segment lost 5 bases and the V segment lost 4 bases, leaving 11 bases of the junction unmatched. This CDR3 is built from 16 residues. The germline V gene encodes CDR1 MDHEN and CDR2 SYDVKM. The CDR3 coding sequence is TGTGCCAGCAGTTCCCCGATTGCGGGAGAACACAATGAGCAGTTCTTC. Its protein is CASSSPIAGEHNEQFF.

This clonotype has just one count. V usage is TRBV6-1 and J usage is TRBJ1-6, with 9 bases fitting TRBD1. Germline CDR1 reads MNHNS; CDR2 reads SASEGT. This CDR3 is 16 amino acids long. The ends lost 4 bases at V and 7 bases at J; junction bases unmatched: 8. In DNA form, the CDR3 reads TGTGCCAGCAGTGGGGAACAGGGGGCAGGGAATTCACCCCTCCACTTT. Translating it yields CASSGEQGAGNSPLHF.

This clonotype turned up a few times. This rearrangement joins TRBV4-3 to TRBJ2-6; 7 positions agree with TRBD2. Germline lookup yields CDR1 LGHNA and CDR2 YSLEER. CDR3 length: 17 amino acids. V was clipped by 0 bases and J by 4 bases; unmatched bases: 6. The CDR3 reads CASSQDRGVKGANVLTF. Written as DNA, the CDR3 is TGCGCCAGCAGCCAAGACCGGGGGGTGAAAGGGGCCAACGTCCTGACTTTC.

This clonotype was recorded a few times. This rearrangement joins TRBV20-1 to TRBJ2-7; D is perhaps TRBD1 (6 bases). Germline loops: CDR1 DFQATT, CDR2 SNEGSKA (reference sequence). The CDR3 runs 14 residues. V gave up 3 bases and J gave up 0 bases, with 12 bases separating them. In DNA, the CDR3 is TGCAGTGCTAGTTTCCTCAGGGGCTCCTACGAGCAGTACTTC. Translating it yields CSASFLRGSYEQYF.

This clonotype was seen only a few times. J is TRBJ2-4 and V is TRBV10-3; D possibly corresponds to TRBD1 (5 bases). In germline, CDR1 is ENHRY, CDR2 SYGVKD. The CDR3 totals 15 residues. The V and J ends lost 3 bases and 0 bases respectively, with 9 bases between them. CDR3 DNA: TGTGCCATCAGTGATTTGGACACAGCCAAAAACATTCAGTACTTC. Translation: CAISDLDTAKNIQYF.